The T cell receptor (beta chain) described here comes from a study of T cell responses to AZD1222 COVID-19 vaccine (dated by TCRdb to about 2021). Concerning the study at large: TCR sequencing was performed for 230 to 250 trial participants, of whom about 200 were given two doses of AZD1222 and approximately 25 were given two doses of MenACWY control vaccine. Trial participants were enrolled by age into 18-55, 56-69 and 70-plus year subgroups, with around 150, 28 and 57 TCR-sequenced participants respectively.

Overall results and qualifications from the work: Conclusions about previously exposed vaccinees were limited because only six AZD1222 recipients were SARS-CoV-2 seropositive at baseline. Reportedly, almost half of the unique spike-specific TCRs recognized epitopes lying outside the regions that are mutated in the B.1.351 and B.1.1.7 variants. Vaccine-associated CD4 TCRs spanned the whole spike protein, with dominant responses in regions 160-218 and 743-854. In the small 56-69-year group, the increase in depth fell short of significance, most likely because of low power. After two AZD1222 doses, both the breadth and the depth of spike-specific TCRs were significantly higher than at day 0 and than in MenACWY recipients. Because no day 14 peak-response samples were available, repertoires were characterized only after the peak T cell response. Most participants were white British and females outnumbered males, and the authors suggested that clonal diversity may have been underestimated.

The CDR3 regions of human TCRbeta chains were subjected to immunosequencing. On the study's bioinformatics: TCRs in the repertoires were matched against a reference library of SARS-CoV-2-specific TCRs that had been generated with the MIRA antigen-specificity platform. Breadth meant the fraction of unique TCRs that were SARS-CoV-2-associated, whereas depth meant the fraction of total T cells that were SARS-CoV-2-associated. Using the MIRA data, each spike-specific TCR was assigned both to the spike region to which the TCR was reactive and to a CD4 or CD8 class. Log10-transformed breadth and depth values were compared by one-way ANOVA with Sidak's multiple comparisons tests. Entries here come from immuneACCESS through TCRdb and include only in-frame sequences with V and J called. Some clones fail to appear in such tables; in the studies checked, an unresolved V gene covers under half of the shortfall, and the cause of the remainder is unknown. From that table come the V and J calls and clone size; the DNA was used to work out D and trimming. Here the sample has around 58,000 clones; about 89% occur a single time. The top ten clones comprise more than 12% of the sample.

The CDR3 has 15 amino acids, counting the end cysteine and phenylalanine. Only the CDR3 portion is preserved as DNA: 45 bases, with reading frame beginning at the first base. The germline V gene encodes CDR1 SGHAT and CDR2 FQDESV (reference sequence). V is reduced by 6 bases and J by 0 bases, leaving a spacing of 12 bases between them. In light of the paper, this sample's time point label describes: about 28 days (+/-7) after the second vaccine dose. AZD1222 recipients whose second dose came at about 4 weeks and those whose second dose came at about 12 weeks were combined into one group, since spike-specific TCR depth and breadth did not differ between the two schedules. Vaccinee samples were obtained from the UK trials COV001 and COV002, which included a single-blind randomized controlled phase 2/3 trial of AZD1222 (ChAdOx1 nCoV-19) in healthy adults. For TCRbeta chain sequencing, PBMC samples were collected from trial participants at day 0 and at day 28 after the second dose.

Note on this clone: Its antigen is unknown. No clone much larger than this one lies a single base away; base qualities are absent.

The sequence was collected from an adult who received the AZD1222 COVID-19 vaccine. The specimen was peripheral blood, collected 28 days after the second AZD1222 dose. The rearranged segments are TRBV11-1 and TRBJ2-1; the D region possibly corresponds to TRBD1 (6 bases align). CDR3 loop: CASSLGGVSYNEQFF. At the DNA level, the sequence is TGTGCCAGCAGTCTAGGGGGTGTCTCCTACAATGAGCAGTTCTTC.